These T cell receptor beta chains were read from a single sample in a study of cytomegalovirus exposure and HLA in healthy donors. Assay: immunoSEQ multiplex PCR; the TCRdb copy retains only in-frame clones and omits some. The sample contains about 120,000 clones, around 82% of which appear only once. Material for sequencing was PBMCs. The receptors come from a female donor in good health and CMV-seronegative. Both conserved end residues are part of each CDR3. The D gene is left open where the match is weak. Not all rows give a size; the values are once, few, many and, for expanded clones, a class.

clone size: -
V gene: TRBV7-3
D gene: TRBD2
J gene: TRBJ2-5
CDR3 DNA: TGTGCCAGCAGCCCGGGGGGGTCCTCGAGGGCGTACTTC
CDR3 protein: CASSPGGSSRAYF

clone size: -
V gene: TRBV6-5
D gene: TRBD1
J gene: TRBJ1-1
CDR3 DNA: TGTGCCAGCAGTAATAGGGGGCTGAACACTGAAGCTTTCTTT
CDR3 protein: CASSNRGLNTEAFF

clone size: -
V gene: TRBV9
D gene: -
J gene: TRBJ2-7
CDR3 DNA: TGTGCCAGCAGCGTAGGGGGCGGAAGGACCTCCGAGCAGTACTTC
CDR3 protein: CASSVGGGRTSEQYF

clone size: -
V gene: TRBV5-8
D gene: TRBD1
J gene: TRBJ2-2
CDR3 DNA: TGTGCCAGCAGACGGGGACAGATCAACACCGGGGAGCTGTTTTTT
CDR3 protein: CASRRGQINTGELFF

clone size: -
V gene: TRBV6-4
D gene: TRBD2
J gene: TRBJ2-6
CDR3 DNA: TGTGCCAGCAGTGACCTATGGTTTAGTTGGGTAGCGGGCTCTGGGGCCAACGTCCTGACTTTC
CDR3 protein: CASSDLWFSWVAGSGANVLTF

clone size: -
V gene: TRBV7-2
D gene: -
J gene: TRBJ2-1
CDR3 DNA: TGTGCCAGCGGCTTAGCAGCCTCCTACAATGAGCAGTTCTTC
CDR3 protein: CASGLAASYNEQFF

clone size: -
V gene: TRBV5-1
D gene: -
J gene: TRBJ2-3
CDR3 DNA: TGCGCCAGCTCGCAAGCCCTCCTTCCAGATACGCAGTATTTT
CDR3 protein: CASSQALLPDTQYF

clone size: -
V gene: TRBV11-2
D gene: -
J gene: TRBJ1-6
CDR3 DNA: TGTGCCAGCAGCCCGGACAGATATAATTCACCCCTCCACTTT
CDR3 protein: CASSPDRYNSPLHF

clone size: -
V gene: TRBV27
D gene: TRBD2
J gene: TRBJ2-5
CDR3 DNA: TGTGCCAGCAGTTTTCTTTCTGGACTAGCGGGAGGCGGAGAGACCCAGTACTTC
CDR3 protein: CASSFLSGLAGGGETQYF

clone size: -
V gene: TRBV2
D gene: -
J gene: TRBJ1-1
CDR3 DNA: TGTGCCAGCAGTGGGGATACAGGCCAGGGTTTTTTCTTT
CDR3 protein: CASSGDTGQGFFF

clone size: -
V gene: TRBV9
D gene: TRBD1
J gene: TRBJ2-1
CDR3 DNA: TGTGCCAGCAGCGTAGCGCCCGGGACAGCCTACAATGAGCAGTTCTTC
CDR3 protein: CASSVAPGTAYNEQFF

clone size: -
V gene: TRBV14
D gene: TRBD1
J gene: TRBJ1-2
CDR3 DNA: TGTGCCAGCAGCCAACTACAGGGGGCATTTTATGGCTACACCTTC
CDR3 protein: CASSQLQGAFYGYTF

clone size: -
V gene: TRBV27
D gene: -
J gene: TRBJ2-5
CDR3 DNA: TGTGCCAGCAGTTTATCCCCAGGTGCGGAGACCCAGTACTTC
CDR3 protein: CASSLSPGAETQYF

clone size: -
V gene: TRBV9
D gene: TRBD1
J gene: TRBJ2-3
CDR3 DNA: TGTGCCAGCAGAGGACAGGAGACAGATACGCAGTATTTT
CDR3 protein: CASRGQETDTQYF

clone size: -
V gene: TRBV28
D gene: TRBD1
J gene: TRBJ2-7
CDR3 DNA: TGTGCCAGCAGCTGGGACAGAGGTTACGAGCAGTACTTC
CDR3 protein: CASSWDRGYEQYF

clone size: -
V gene: TRBV7-9
D gene: -
J gene: TRBJ2-5
CDR3 DNA: TGTGCCAGCAGCCGTGACGGGTTGGAGACCCAGTACTTC
CDR3 protein: CASSRDGLETQYF

clone size: -
V gene: TRBV28
D gene: TRBD1
J gene: TRBJ1-1
CDR3 DNA: TGTGCCAGCAGTCCCTCCGGACAGGGGCCCACTGAAGCTTTCTTT
CDR3 protein: CASSPSGQGPTEAFF

clone size: -
V gene: TRBV6-1
D gene: TRBD2
J gene: TRBJ2-1
CDR3 DNA: TGTGCCAGCAGAGATAGCGGGAGAGCGGACAATGAGCAGTTCTTC
CDR3 protein: CASRDSGRADNEQFF

clone size: -
V gene: TRBV14
D gene: -
J gene: TRBJ2-7
CDR3 DNA: TGTGCCAGCAGCCAAACGGCCGGGGTCGATTACGAGCAGTACTTC
CDR3 protein: CASSQTAGVDYEQYF

clone size: -
V gene: TRBV2
D gene: TRBD1
J gene: TRBJ2-1
CDR3 DNA: TGTGCCAGCAGATCCGACAGGGGAAGCTACAATGAGCAGTTCTTC
CDR3 protein: CASRSDRGSYNEQFF

clone size: -
V gene: TRBV18
D gene: TRBD1
J gene: TRBJ1-6
CDR3 DNA: TGTGCCAGCTCGGGGGACAGCTCCTATAATTCACCCCTCCACTTT
CDR3 protein: CASSGDSSYNSPLHF

clone size: -
V gene: TRBV18
D gene: -
J gene: TRBJ1-5
CDR3 DNA: TGTGCCAGCTCACCCAGGAATGTTGTGCAGCCCCAGCATTTT
CDR3 protein: CASSPRNVVQPQHF

clone size: once
V gene: TRBV19
D gene: -
J gene: TRBJ1-5
CDR3 DNA: TGTGCCAGTAGTATACCTAGAAGTCAGCCCCAGCATTTT
CDR3 protein: CASSIPRSQPQHF

clone size: -
V gene: TRBV5-1
D gene: -
J gene: TRBJ2-5
CDR3 DNA: TGCGCCAGCAGGCGGAGTATCGGAGATCAAGAGACCCAGTACTTC
CDR3 protein: CASRRSIGDQETQYF

clone size: -
V gene: TRBV4-1
D gene: -
J gene: TRBJ2-5
CDR3 DNA: TGCGCCAGCAGCCAAGGACAGGTCTTTCAAGAGACCCAGTACTTC
CDR3 protein: CASSQGQVFQETQYF

clone size: -
V gene: TRBV27
D gene: -
J gene: TRBJ2-6
CDR3 DNA: TGTGCCAGCACTTCCGACGGTTTCAGGGTGGGAAGTGGGGCCAACGTCCTGACTTTC
CDR3 protein: CASTSDGFRVGSGANVLTF

clone size: -
V gene: TRBV25-1
D gene: TRBD1
J gene: TRBJ2-5
CDR3 DNA: TGTGCCAGCAGTGGACAGGGTCAAGAGACCCAGTACTTC
CDR3 protein: CASSGQGQETQYF

clone size: once
V gene: TRBV5-4
D gene: TRBD1
J gene: TRBJ2-7
CDR3 DNA: TGTGCCAGCAGCCCCGGGACAGCCTACGAGCAGTACTTC
CDR3 protein: CASSPGTAYEQYF

clone size: -
V gene: TRBV30
D gene: -
J gene: TRBJ1-2
CDR3 DNA: TGTGCCTGGAGTGTTTCGTACTATGGCTACACCTTC
CDR3 protein: CAWSVSYYGYTF

clone size: -
V gene: TRBV2
D gene: -
J gene: TRBJ2-5
CDR3 DNA: TGTGCCAGCAAGGCGGGGCGGGTTGAGACCCAGTACTTC
CDR3 protein: CASKAGRVETQYF

clone size: -
V gene: TRBV9
D gene: TRBD1
J gene: TRBJ1-3
CDR3 DNA: TGTGCCAGCAGCACCCGACAGGGGGACGGAAACACCATATATTTT
CDR3 protein: CASSTRQGDGNTIYF

clone size: -
V gene: TRBV18
D gene: -
J gene: TRBJ2-2
CDR3 DNA: TGTGCCAGCTCTCCAGACAAAAACACCGGGGAGCTGTTTTTT
CDR3 protein: CASSPDKNTGELFF

clone size: few
V gene: TRBV5-1
D gene: TRBD2
J gene: TRBJ2-7
CDR3 DNA: TGCGCCAGCAGCAGCAGCGGGGGGTGGAACGAGCAGTACTTC
CDR3 protein: CASSSSGGWNEQYF

clone size: -
V gene: TRBV7-9
D gene: TRBD1
J gene: TRBJ1-4
CDR3 DNA: TGTGCCAGCAGCTCGGGGACAGGGAGTGAAAAACTGTTTTTT
CDR3 protein: CASSSGTGSEKLFF

clone size: -
V gene: TRBV28
D gene: -
J gene: TRBJ1-4
CDR3 DNA: TGTGCCAGTGCCCAGATTAATGAAAAACTGTTTTTT
CDR3 protein: CASAQINEKLFF

clone size: -
V gene: TRBV5-4
D gene: TRBD2
J gene: TRBJ2-5
CDR3 DNA: TGTGCCAGCAGCTTCGCGGCGGGGGGCCAAGAGACCCAGTACTTC
CDR3 protein: CASSFAAGGQETQYF

clone size: -
V gene: TRBV5-1
D gene: TRBD1
J gene: TRBJ2-1
CDR3 DNA: TGCGCCAGCGCTTCCGGGACAGGCTCCGATGAGCAGTTCTTC
CDR3 protein: CASASGTGSDEQFF

clone size: few
V gene: TRBV10-1
D gene: -
J gene: TRBJ2-2
CDR3 DNA: TGCGCCAGCAGAAACAGGGTCAAGCGGGAGCTGTTTTTT
CDR3 protein: CASRNRVKRELFF

clone size: -
V gene: TRBV6-1
D gene: TRBD2
J gene: TRBJ2-1
CDR3 DNA: TGTGCCAGCAGGGTTTCTAGCGGAGTCTACAATGAGCAGTTCTTC
CDR3 protein: CASRVSSGVYNEQFF

clone size: -
V gene: TRBV6-5
D gene: TRBD1
J gene: TRBJ1-2
CDR3 DNA: TGTGCCAGCAGTAGGGACAGCACCTATGGCTACACCTTC
CDR3 protein: CASSRDSTYGYTF

clone size: -
V gene: TRBV5-4
D gene: -
J gene: TRBJ2-5
CDR3 DNA: TGTGCCAGCAGCTTGGGCGGGGCAGCCCAAGAGACCCAGTACTTC
CDR3 protein: CASSLGGAAQETQYF

clone size: -
V gene: TRBV10-3
D gene: -
J gene: TRBJ1-5
CDR3 DNA: TGTGCCATCAGTGAGGGACAGCCAGATCAGCCCCAGCATTTT
CDR3 protein: CAISEGQPDQPQHF

clone size: few
V gene: TRBV4-2
D gene: TRBD2
J gene: TRBJ2-7
CDR3 DNA: TGTGCCAGCAGCCAAGGGGGACTAGCGGTTTACGAGCAGTACTTC
CDR3 protein: CASSQGGLAVYEQYF

clone size: -
V gene: TRBV19
D gene: TRBD1
J gene: TRBJ1-3
CDR3 DNA: TGTGCCACGACAGGGGGTGGAAACACCATATATTTT
CDR3 protein: CATTGGGNTIYF

clone size: once
V gene: TRBV27
D gene: -
J gene: TRBJ2-1
CDR3 DNA: TGTGCCAGCAGTCCCTCGGGACAAGACAATGAGCAGTTCTTC
CDR3 protein: CASSPSGQDNEQFF